One and the same sample provided the 11 T cell receptor beta chains below, sequenced in a study of cytomegalovirus exposure and HLA in healthy donors. Sequencing was performed with immunoSEQ multiplex PCR; in TCRdb, only in-frame clones are kept and a portion is missing. The profile shows about 120,000 clones, approximately 87% of them singletons. The material sequenced was PBMCs. The receptor set was obtained from a woman aged 18-29 years in good health and CMV-seropositive.

This rearrangement joins TRBV2 to TRBJ2-7; weak D call: TRBD1 (6 bases). Trimming took 6 bases from V and 2 from J, leaving 14 bases between them. CDR3 length: 14 residues. CDR1 SNHLY and CDR2 FYNNEI come from the germline V gene. CDR3 coding DNA: TGTGCCAGCAGCCTCGGACAGAAAACCTACGAGCAGTACTTC. Protein: CASSLGQKTYEQYF.

This rearrangement joins TRBV5-1 to TRBJ1-3; D unclear. The CDR3 is 14 residues long. CDR1 is SGHRS and CDR2 is YFSETQ in the germline V gene. V was shortened by 0 bases and J by 8 bases, with 12 bases between the two germline ends. CDR3 in DNA: TGCGCCAGCAGCTTGGACCCCGGGTCATACACCATATATTTT. This translates into CASSLDPGSYTIYF.

The sample holds one count of this clone. The rearrangement links TRBV9 to TRBJ2-1; D gene ambiguous. The germline gives CDR1 SGDLS, CDR2 YYNGEE. CDR3 length: 13 residues. V gave up 2 bases and J gave up 9 bases, with 12 bases separating them. The CDR3 loop reads CASSVMSNGEQFF. CDR3 DNA sequence: TGTGCCAGCAGCGTGATGTCTAACGGTGAGCAGTTCTTC.

The chain employs TRBV5-1 and TRBJ2-7; TRBD1 is a possible D gene (5 bases). V shed 4 bases and J shed 4 bases, with 27 bases lying between them. CDR1 SGHRS and CDR2 YFSETQ come from the germline V gene. The CDR3 sequence is 18 residues long. The CDR3: CASSQGLGIGTLAYEQYF. CDR3 nucleotide sequence: TGCGCCAGCAGCCAGGGTTTGGGGATCGGAACACTTGCTTACGAGCAGTACTTC.

The rearrangement links TRBV30 to TRBJ1-6; a possible D gene is TRBD1 (5 bases). Trimming stripped 3 bases from V and 7 bases from J, with 13 bases between. Germline values: CDR1 GTSNPN, CDR2 SVGIG (reference sequence). The CDR3 is 14 residues long. CDR3 nucleotide sequence: TGTGCCTGGAGCTTAGGACACCCCAATTCACCCCTCCACTTT. This translates into CAWSLGHPNSPLHF.

Many counts were recorded for this clone. J is TRBJ1-4 and V is TRBV7-6; D is unresolved. Deletions cut 5 bases from V and 3 bases from J, with 10 bases between. This CDR3 contains 14 residues. Germline loops: CDR1 SGHVS, CDR2 FNYEAQ. This chain's CDR3 is CASSPTTPNEKLFF. The CDR3 DNA reads as TGTGCCAGCAGCCCCACCACACCTAATGAAAAACTGTTTTTT.

The chain carries TRBV5-1 and TRBJ1-2, with 8 bases aligning to TRBD1. J was trimmed by 0 bases and V by 0 bases; bases with no gene match: 7. CDR1 SGHRS and CDR2 YFSETQ come from the germline V gene. This CDR3 spans 17 amino acids. The CDR3: CASSLGTGSLANYGYTF. CDR3 sequence (DNA): TGCGCCAGCAGCTTGGGGACAGGGTCCCTAGCTAACTATGGCTACACCTTC.

The rearrangement joins TRBV27 to TRBJ1-1, with D uncertain. Looked up from germline, CDR1 is MNHEY and CDR2 is SMNVEV (reference sequence). V lost 4 bases and J lost 5, with 14 bases in between. The CDR3 is made up of 14 amino acids. The CDR3 sequence is CASSSHGGETEAFF. CDR3 nucleotide sequence: TGTGCCAGCAGTTCCCACGGAGGTGAGACTGAAGCTTTCTTT.

The rearrangement uses TRBV19 and TRBJ2-2; TRBD1 matches at 7 bases. CDR3 length equals 15 residues. In germline, CDR1 is LNHDA, CDR2 SQIVND (reference sequence). The ends lost 4 bases at V and 3 bases at J; junction bases unmatched: 5. In nucleotides, the CDR3 is TGTGCCAGTAGTAGCCAGGGGGTGTACACCGGGGAGCTGTTTTTT. Residues: CASSSQGVYTGELFF.

In DNA form, the CDR3 reads TGTGCCTGGAGTCAGGCAGGCAATCAGCCCCAGCATTTT. This gives the protein CAWSQAGNQPQHF. The rearrangement uses TRBV30 and TRBJ1-5; D remains unclear. The CDR3 spans 13 residues. CDR1 and CDR2 from the germline V gene are GTSNPN and SVGIG (reference sequence). V was shortened by 2 bases and J by 2 bases, with 7 bases between the two germline ends.

This clone came up a few times. The chain employs TRBV19 and TRBJ1-5; TRBD1 agrees at 7 bases. CDR1 is LNHDA and CDR2 is SQIVND in the germline V gene (reference sequence). This CDR3 has 16 amino acids. V shed 1 base, J shed 3 bases, and the junction held 6 bases outside the gene matches. This CDR3 is CASSIVGGANNQPQHF. The CDR3 DNA follows: TGTGCCAGTAGTATAGTAGGGGGCGCGAACAATCAGCCCCAGCATTTT.